The TCR beta chain described here comes from a study of cytomegalovirus exposure and HLA in healthy donors. Study-wide results and caveats: A few chains tied to CMV proved CMV antigen-specific in vitro. TCR beta V segments were, for the most part, productive about 87% or about 30% of the time in an earlier analysis. Reportedly, fewer N-insertions than the roughly 690-donor mean appeared in an Asian-associated ancestry cluster in a later analysis. Presence/absence analyses took donor sequencing depth as roughly uniform.

This CDR3 spans 15 amino acids. CDR1 is LNHDA and CDR2 is SQIVND in the germline V gene (reference sequence). Trimming cost V 6 bases and J 4 bases, with 18 bases left between them. Points on this clone: The antigen is undetermined.

A multiplex PCR was run with 60 Vbeta primers and 13 Jbeta primers. The repertoire was sequenced with immunoSEQ multiplex PCR; TCRdb's copy has only in-frame clones and lacks some. Of fewer than 95,000 clones in the sample, 60% to 80% are singletons; the top ten hold 6.3%. The sequence was obtained from a woman between 25 and 40 years old in good health and CMV-seronegative. The chain carries TRBV19 and TRBJ1-2, with D maybe TRBD1 (5 bases). Sequenced: PBMCs. CDR3 nucleotides: TGTGCCAGTAGAACATGGACGGGGGACTTCTATGGCTACACCTTC. This codes for CASRTWTGDFYGYTF.